The source of this T cell receptor beta chain is a study of blood T cell repertoires in COVID-19. CDR3 length: 20 residues. Germline CDR1 and CDR2: SGHRS and YFSETQ. J was trimmed by 0 bases and V by 3 bases; bases with no gene match: 14. The assay was immunoSEQ multiplex PCR, and TCRdb's table has in-frame clones only and misses some. The sample contains roughly 410,000 clones, about 91% of which appear only once. Seattle researchers signed up patients amid active infection and tracked them longitudinally. V is TRBV5-1 and J is TRBJ1-4; the match to TRBD1 covers 10 bases. The source is a woman in her 40s with COVID-19, enrolled during active disease. The source material was peripheral blood. CDR3 loop: CASSSNPAGTGDPTNEKLFF. CDR3 in DNA: TGCGCCAGCAGCTCCAATCCTGCCGGGACAGGGGATCCAACTAATGAAAAACTGTTTTTT.